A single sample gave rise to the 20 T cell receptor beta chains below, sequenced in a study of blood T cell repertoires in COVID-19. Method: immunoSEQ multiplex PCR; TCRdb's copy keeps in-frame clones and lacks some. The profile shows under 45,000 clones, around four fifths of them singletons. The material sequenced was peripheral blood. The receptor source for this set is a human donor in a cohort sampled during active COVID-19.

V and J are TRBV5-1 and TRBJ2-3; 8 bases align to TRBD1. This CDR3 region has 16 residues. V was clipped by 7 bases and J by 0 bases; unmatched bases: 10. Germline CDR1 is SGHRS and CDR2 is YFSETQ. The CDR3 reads CASASQGASSTDTQYF. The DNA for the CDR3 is TGCGCCAGCGCGAGTCAGGGGGCCTCTAGCACAGATACGCAGTATTTT.

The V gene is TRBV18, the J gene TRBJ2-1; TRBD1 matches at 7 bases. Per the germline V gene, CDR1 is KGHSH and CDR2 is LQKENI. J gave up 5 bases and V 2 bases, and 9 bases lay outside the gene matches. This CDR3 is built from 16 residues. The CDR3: CASSPSVGTEHNEQFF. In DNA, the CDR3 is TGTGCCAGCTCACCATCGGTCGGGACAGAGCACAATGAGCAGTTCTTC.

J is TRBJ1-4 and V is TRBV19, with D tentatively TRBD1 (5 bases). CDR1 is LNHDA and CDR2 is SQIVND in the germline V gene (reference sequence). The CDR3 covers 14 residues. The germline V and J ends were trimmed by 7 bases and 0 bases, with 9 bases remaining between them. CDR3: CASKNRPTNEKLFF. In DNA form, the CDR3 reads TGTGCCAGTAAAAACAGGCCAACTAATGAAAAACTGTTTTTT. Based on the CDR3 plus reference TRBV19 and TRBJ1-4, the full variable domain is DGGITQSPKYLFRKEGQNVTLSCEQNLNHDAMYWYRQDPGQGLRLIYYSQIVNDFQKGDIAEGYSVSREKKESFPLTVTSAQKNPTAFYLCASKNRPTNEKLFFGSGTQLSVL.

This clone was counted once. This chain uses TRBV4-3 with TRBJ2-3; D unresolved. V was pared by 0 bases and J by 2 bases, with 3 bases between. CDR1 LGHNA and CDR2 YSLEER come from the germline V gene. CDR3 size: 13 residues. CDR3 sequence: CASSQEATDTQYF. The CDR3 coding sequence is TGCGCCAGCAGCCAAGAGGCCACAGATACGCAGTATTTT.

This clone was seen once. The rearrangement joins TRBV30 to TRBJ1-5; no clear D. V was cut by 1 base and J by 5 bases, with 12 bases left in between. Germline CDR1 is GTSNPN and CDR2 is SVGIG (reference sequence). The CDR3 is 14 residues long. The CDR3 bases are TGTGCCTGGAGTGGGAGCGTAACTGATCAGCCCCAGCATTTT. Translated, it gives CAWSGSVTDQPQHF. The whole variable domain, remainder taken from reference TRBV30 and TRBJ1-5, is SQTIHQWPATLVQPVGSPLSLECTVEGTSNPNLYWYRQAAGRGLQLLFYSVGIGQISSEVPQNLSASRPQDRQFILSSKKLLLSDSGFYLCAWSGSVTDQPQHFGDGTRLSIL.

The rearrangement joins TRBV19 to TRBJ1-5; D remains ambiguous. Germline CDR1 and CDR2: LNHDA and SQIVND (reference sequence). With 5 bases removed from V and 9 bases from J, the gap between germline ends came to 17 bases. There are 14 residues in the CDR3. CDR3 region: CASSVAERRSPQHF. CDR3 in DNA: TGTGCCAGTAGTGTGGCAGAGAGGAGATCGCCCCAGCATTTT. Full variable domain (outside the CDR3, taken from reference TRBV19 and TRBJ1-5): DGGITQSPKYLFRKEGQNVTLSCEQNLNHDAMYWYRQDPGQGLRLIYYSQIVNDFQKGDIAEGYSVSREKKESFPLTVTSAQKNPTAFYLCASSVAERRSPQHFGDGTRLSIL.

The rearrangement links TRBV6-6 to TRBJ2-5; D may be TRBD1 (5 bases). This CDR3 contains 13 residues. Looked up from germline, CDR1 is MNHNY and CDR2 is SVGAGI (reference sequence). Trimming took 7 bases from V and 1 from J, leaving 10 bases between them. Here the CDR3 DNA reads TGTGCCAGCATAGGGGATTCCCAAGAGACCCAGTACTTC. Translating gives CASIGDSQETQYF.

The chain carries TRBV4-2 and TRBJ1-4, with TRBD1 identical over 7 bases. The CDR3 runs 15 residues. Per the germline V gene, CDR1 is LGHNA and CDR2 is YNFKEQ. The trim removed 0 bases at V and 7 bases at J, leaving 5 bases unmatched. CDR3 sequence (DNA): TGTGCCAGCAGCCAAGAAGGGGGCAGGGGTGAAAAACTGTTTTTT. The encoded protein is CASSQEGGRGEKLFF.

The CDR3 nucleotides read TGTGGTTCTTCTCTCTCTGGGGCCAACGTCCTGACTTTC. It yields the protein CGSSLSGANVLTF. The chain combines TRBV14 with TRBJ2-6; no clear D gene. From germline, CDR1 is SGHDN and CDR2 FVKESK. The CDR3 totals 13 residues.

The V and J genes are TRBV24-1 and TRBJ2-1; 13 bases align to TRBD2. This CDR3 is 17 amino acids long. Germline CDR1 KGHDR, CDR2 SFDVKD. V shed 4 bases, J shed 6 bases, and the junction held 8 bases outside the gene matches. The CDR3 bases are TGTGCCACCAGTGACCGTAGACTAGCGGGGGGCTTCAATGAGCAGTTCTTC. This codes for CATSDRRLAGGFNEQFF.

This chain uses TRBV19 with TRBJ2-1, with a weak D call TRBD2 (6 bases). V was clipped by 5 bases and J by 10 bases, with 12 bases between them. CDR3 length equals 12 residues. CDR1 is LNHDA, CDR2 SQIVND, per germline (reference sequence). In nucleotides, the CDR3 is TGTGCCAGTAGTGTACGGGACTCCGAGCAGTTCTTC. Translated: CASSVRDSEQFF. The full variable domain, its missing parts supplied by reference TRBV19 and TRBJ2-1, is DGGITQSPKYLFRKEGQNVTLSCEQNLNHDAMYWYRQDPGQGLRLIYYSQIVNDFQKGDIAEGYSVSREKKESFPLTVTSAQKNPTAFYLCASSVRDSEQFFGPGTRLTVL.

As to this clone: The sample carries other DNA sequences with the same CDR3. This chain's CDR3 is CASSLGGTVNTEAFF. The CDR3 coding sequence is TGCGCCAGCAGCTTGGGGGGCACGGTGAACACTGAAGCTTTCTTT. V usage is TRBV5-1 and J usage is TRBJ1-1; D is possibly TRBD1 (5 bases). V was cut by 0 bases and J by 0 bases, with 9 bases left in between. Germline V gene sequence: CDR1 SGHRS, CDR2 YFSETQ. CDR3 length: 15 residues.

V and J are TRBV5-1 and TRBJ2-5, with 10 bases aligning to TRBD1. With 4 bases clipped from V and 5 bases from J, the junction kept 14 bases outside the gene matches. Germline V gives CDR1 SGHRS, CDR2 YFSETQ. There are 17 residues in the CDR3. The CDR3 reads CASSALGGQGIGETQYF. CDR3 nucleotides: TGCGCCAGCAGCGCCCTCGGGGGACAGGGGATCGGCGAGACCCAGTACTTC.

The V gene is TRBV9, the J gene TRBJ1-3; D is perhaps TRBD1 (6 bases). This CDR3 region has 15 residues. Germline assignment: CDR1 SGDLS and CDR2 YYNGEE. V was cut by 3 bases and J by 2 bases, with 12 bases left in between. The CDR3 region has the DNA TGTGCCAGCAGCGGAAATACAGGGCCTGGAAACACCATATATTTT. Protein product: CASSGNTGPGNTIYF.

Written as DNA, the CDR3 is TGTGCCAGCATATTTGGGACTAGCGTTTTGGATGAGCAGTTCTTC. The encoded protein is CASIFGTSVLDEQFF. This rearrangement joins TRBV7-9 to TRBJ2-1, with TRBD2 identical over 10 bases. There are 15 residues in the CDR3. Germline values: CDR1 SEHNR, CDR2 FQNEAQ (reference sequence). Trimming removed 7 bases from V and 8 bases from J; junction bases left unmatched: 11. Filled out from reference TRBV7-9 and TRBJ2-1, the complete variable domain reads DTGVSQNPRHKITKRGQNVTFRCDPISEHNRLYWYRQTLGQGPEFLTYFQNEAQLEKSRLLSDRFSAERPKGSFSTLEIQRTEQGDSAMYLCASIFGTSVLDEQFFGPGTRLTVL.

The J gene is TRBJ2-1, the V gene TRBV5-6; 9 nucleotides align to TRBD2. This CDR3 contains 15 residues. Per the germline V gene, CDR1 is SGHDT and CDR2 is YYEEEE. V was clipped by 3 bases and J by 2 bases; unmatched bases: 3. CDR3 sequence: CASSSGTSTYNEQFF. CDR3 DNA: TGTGCCAGCAGCTCCGGGACTAGCACCTACAATGAGCAGTTCTTC.

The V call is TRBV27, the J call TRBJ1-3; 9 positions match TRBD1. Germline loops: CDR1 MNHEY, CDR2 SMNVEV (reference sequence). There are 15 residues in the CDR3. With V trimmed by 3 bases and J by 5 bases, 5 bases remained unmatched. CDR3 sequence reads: CASSLEDRGRNTIYF. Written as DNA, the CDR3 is TGTGCCAGCAGTTTGGAGGACAGGGGTAGAAACACCATATATTTT.

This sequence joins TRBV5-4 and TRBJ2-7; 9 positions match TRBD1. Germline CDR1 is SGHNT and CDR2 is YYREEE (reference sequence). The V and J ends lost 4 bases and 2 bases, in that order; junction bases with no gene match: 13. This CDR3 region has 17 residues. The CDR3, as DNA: TGTGCCAGCAGCCCAAGAACAGGCGGGACAGGGCCCTACGAGCAGTACTTC. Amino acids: CASSPRTGGTGPYEQYF.

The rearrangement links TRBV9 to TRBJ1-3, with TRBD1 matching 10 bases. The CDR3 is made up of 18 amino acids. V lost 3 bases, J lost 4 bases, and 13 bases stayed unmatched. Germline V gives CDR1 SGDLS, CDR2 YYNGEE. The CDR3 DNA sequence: TGTGCCAGCAGCGCAGACAGGGGGCAGGGGTATTCGGGAAACACCATATATTTT. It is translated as CASSADRGQGYSGNTIYF. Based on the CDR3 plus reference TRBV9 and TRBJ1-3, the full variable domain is DSGVTQTPKHLITATGQRVTLRCSPRSGDLSVYWYQQSLDQGLQFLIQYYNGEERAKGNILERFSAQQFPDLHSELNLSSLELGDSALYFCASSADRGQGYSGNTIYFGEGSWLTVV.

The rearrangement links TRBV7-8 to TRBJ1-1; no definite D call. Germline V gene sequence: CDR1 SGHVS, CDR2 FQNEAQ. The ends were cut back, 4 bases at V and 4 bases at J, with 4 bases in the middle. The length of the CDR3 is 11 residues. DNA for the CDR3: TGTGCCAGCAGCTCCTTCACTGAAGCTTTCTTT. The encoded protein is CASSSFTEAFF. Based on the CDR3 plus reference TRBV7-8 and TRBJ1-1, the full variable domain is GAGVSQSPRYKVAKRGQDVALRCDPISGHVSLFWYQQALGQGPEFLTYFQNEAQLDKSGLPSDRFFAERPEGSVSTLKIQRTQQEDSAVYLCASSSFTEAFFGQGTRLTVV.